The T cell receptor beta chain under discussion was sequenced for a study of cytomegalovirus exposure and HLA in healthy donors. Germline V CDR1 and CDR2: MNHEY, SMNVEV (reference sequence). The CDR3 contains 14 residues. The ends lost 3 bases at V and 9 bases at J; junction bases unmatched: 5. For this clone: What it binds is not known.

The PCR made use of 60 Vbeta and 13 Jbeta primers. Libraries were prepared by immunoSEQ multiplex PCR; TCRdb keeps only in-frame clonotypes and omits some of them. Among more than 95,000 clones listed, about four fifths were seen once. Study-wide results and limits: Presence/absence analyses took donor sequencing depth as roughly uniform. On later analysis, the bulk of CMV-associated TCR beta chains appeared to be HLA-restricted.

The chain carries TRBV27 and TRBJ1-5; 10 positions match TRBD1. The sequenced sample was PBMCs. This TCR derives from a man younger than 35 in good health and CMV-seronegative. The CDR3 region has the DNA TGTGCCAGCAGTTTGGGACAGGGGTTGCGGCCCCAGCATTTT. This sequence encodes CASSLGQGLRPQHF.